This TCR beta chain emerged from a study of CD8 T cells in ankylosing spondylitis. By quantitative 5'-RACE with molecular barcodes, the TCR beta libraries were made. TCRdb used MiXCR to reprocess the 5' RACE reads, holding one entry per CDR3 protein. Of under 150,000 distinct CDR3 sequences in the sample, roughly 11% are singletons; the top ten hold over 4%. This clonotype was seen repeatedly, ten times or more. The CDR3 length is 12 residues. The germline gives CDR1 SEHNR, CDR2 FQNEAQ (reference sequence). Trimming stripped 3 bases from V and 3 bases from J, with 5 bases between. This clonotype was obtained from a female donor with ankylosing spondylitis or in good health (not recorded which). The J gene is TRBJ2-5, the V gene TRBV7-9; D is uncertain. Source material: blood, either unsorted or a sorted T cell fraction (not recorded which). CDR3 nucleotide sequence: TGTGCCAGCAGCTTTACCGAAGAGACCCAGTACTTC. It encodes CASSFTEETQYF.